This TCR beta chain comes out of a study of T cells after yellow fever vaccination. Germline V lookup: CDR1 SGHRS, CDR2 YFSETQ. J gave up 0 bases and V 0 bases, and 0 bases lay outside the gene matches. There are 14 residues in the CDR3. Each CDR3 protein is one row after TCRdb ran MiXCR on the 5' RACE reads. In the table there are 300,000 to 400,000 distinct CDR3 sequences, roughly 8% of which are singletons. This clonotype occurred many times. What it recognizes is unknown. Study results and caveats: Booster samples showed a return of most primary-vaccination clones (about 97% CD4, approximately 88% CD8).

The origin of this receptor is a man between 18 and 29 years old who received the YFV17D yellow fever vaccine. The chain carries TRBV5-1 and TRBJ2-7, with 7 bases fitting TRBD2. The input for sequencing was PBMCs, taken about 49 days after the first yellow fever vaccination. Here the CDR3 reads CASSLAGGSYEQYF. CDR3 coding DNA: TGCGCCAGCAGCTTGGCGGGGGGCTCCTACGAGCAGTACTTC. Using reference TRBV5-1 and TRBJ2-7 for the parts outside the CDR3, the full variable domain is KAGVTQTPRYLIKTRGQQVTLSCSPISGHRSVSWYQQTPGQGLQFLFEYFSETQRNKGNFPGRFSGRQFSNSRSEMNVSTLELGDSALYLCASSLAGGSYEQYFGPGTRLTVT.